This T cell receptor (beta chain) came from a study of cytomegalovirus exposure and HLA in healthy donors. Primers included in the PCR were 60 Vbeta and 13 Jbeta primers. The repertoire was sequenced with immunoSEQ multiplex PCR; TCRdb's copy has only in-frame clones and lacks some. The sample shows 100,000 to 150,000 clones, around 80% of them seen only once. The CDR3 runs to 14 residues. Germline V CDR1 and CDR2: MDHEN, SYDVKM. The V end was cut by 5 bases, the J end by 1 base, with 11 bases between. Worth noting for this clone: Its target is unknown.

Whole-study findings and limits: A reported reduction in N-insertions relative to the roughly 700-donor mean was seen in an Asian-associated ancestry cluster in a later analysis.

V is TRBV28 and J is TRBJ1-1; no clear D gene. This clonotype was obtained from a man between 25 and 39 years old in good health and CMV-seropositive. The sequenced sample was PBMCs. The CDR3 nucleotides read TGTGCCAGCAGTCCCGCCTGGCAGAACACTGAAGCTTTCTTT. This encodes CASSPAWQNTEAFF. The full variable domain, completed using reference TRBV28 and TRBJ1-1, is DVKVTQSSRYLVKRTGEKVFLECVQDMDHENMFWYRQDPGLGLRLIYFSYDVKMKEKGDIPEGYSVSREKKERFSLILESASTNQTSMYLCASSPAWQNTEAFFGQGTRLTVV.